In its sample, the clone carrying this TCR beta chain was seen many times. Its antigen is unknown. This CDR3 is 15 amino acids long. With 8 bases removed from V and 8 bases from J, the gap between germline ends came to 21 bases. Per the germline V gene, CDR1 is SEHNR and CDR2 is FQNEAQ (reference sequence). These data belong to a study of T cell repertoires in cytomegalovirus infection. Study background: Based on public TCR beta signatures, there were indications of CMV infection and of a matching HLA type. Study-wide findings and caveats: The ex vivo response was dominated by HLA-C-restricted CMV-specific TCR beta clonotypes. Identification of carriers of CMV plus the relevant HLA was performed using cumulative public TCR beta family frequency.

TCRdb passed the reads through MiXCR, listing each CDR3 protein once. The sample includes some 220,000 distinct CDR3 sequences, roughly 6.5% of them seen just once. The TCR sequence derives from a human donor in good health (CMV status not recorded). Some clones in this sample may be carry-over from other donors' samples. J is TRBJ2-2 and V is TRBV7-9, with D unresolved. The sequencing sample was made of PBMCs. The CDR3: CASGSSMPAPGELFF. For the CDR3, the DNA is TGTGCCAGCGGAAGCTCTATGCCCGCCCCTGGGGAGCTGTTTTTT.